Listed here are 21 T cell receptor beta chains from one sample, sequenced in a study of blood T cell repertoires in COVID-19. Sequencing used immunoSEQ multiplex PCR; TCRdb keeps in-frame clones, though not all of them. The sample yields some 290,000 clones, under 90% seen once. The sequencing input was peripheral blood. The receptor source for this set is a woman in her twenties or thirties with COVID-19, enrolled during active disease.

This sequence joins TRBV6-1 and TRBJ1-2, with 8 bases matching TRBD1. The CDR3 spans 15 residues. V lost 1 base and J lost 6; bases outside the gene matches: 7. The germline V gene encodes CDR1 MNHNS and CDR2 SASEGT. The CDR3 spells CASSEGAGGADGYTF. The CDR3 DNA is TGTGCCAGCAGTGAAGGGGCAGGGGGCGCAGATGGCTACACCTTC.

The rearrangement uses TRBV9 and TRBJ1-1; no firm D call. Germline loops: CDR1 SGDLS, CDR2 YYNGEE. V was cut by 4 bases and J by 4 bases, with 14 bases left in between. The CDR3 has 14 amino acids. CDR3 protein: CASSPVMVATEAFF. The CDR3 nucleotides are TGTGCCAGCAGCCCAGTCATGGTCGCCACTGAAGCTTTCTTT.

This chain links TRBV3-1 (or the pseudogene TRBV3-2) with TRBJ1-1, with 7 bases that match TRBD1. The CDR3 is 13 residues long. V shed 7 bases and J 9 bases; nucleotides not matched to a gene: 11. The germline V gene has CDR1 LGHDT and CDR2 YNNKEL (reference sequence). The CDR3 DNA is TGTGCCAGCACCATAGACAGGGATTTTCAAGCTTTCTTT. The encoded protein is CASTIDRDFQAFF.

The J gene is TRBJ1-2, the V gene TRBV2; TRBD1 is a possible D gene (6 bases). In germline, CDR1 is SNHLY, CDR2 FYNNEI. The V gene lost 5 bases and the J gene lost 2 bases, with 18 bases spanning the gap. This CDR3 is 16 amino acids long. This chain's CDR3 is CASSTVMGQGNYGYTF. In DNA, the CDR3 is TGTGCCAGCAGTACCGTAATGGGTCAGGGGAACTATGGCTACACCTTC.

V gene TRBV5-1 combines with J gene TRBJ1-4, with unresolved D. The CDR3 consists of 14 residues. The germline gives CDR1 SGHRS, CDR2 YFSETQ. V was clipped by 5 bases and J by 1 base, with 9 bases between them. The CDR3 loop is CASRSGETNEKLFF. The CDR3 DNA reads TGCGCCAGCAGGTCAGGCGAAACTAATGAAAAACTGTTTTTT.

The chain uses TRBV7-6 and TRBJ2-1; TRBD2 matches at 9 bases. CDR3 size: 17 residues. J gave up 5 bases and V 2 bases, and 10 bases lay outside the gene matches. Germline CDR1 and CDR2: SGHVS and FNYEAQ. The CDR3 is CASSLRGGLANNNEQFF. CDR3 in DNA: TGTGCCAGCAGCTTAAGGGGCGGACTAGCGAATAACAATGAGCAGTTCTTC.

The chain has TRBV6-1 and TRBJ1-5, with D possibly TRBD1 on 5 matching bases. Germline lookup yields CDR1 MNHNS and CDR2 SASEGT. CDR3 size: 14 residues. V was clipped by 3 bases and J by 3 bases, with 9 bases between them. In DNA, the CDR3 is TGTGCCAGCAGTGACGGCAGGGTCAATCAGCCCCAGCATTTT. This codes for CASSDGRVNQPQHF.

This chain uses TRBV7-8 with TRBJ2-1, with 8 bases matching TRBD1. Germline lookup yields CDR1 SGHVS and CDR2 FQNEAQ. Trimming cost V 4 bases and J 8 bases; bases outside gene matches: 13. There are 16 residues in the CDR3. The CDR3 DNA reads TGTGCCAGCAGCTACCCGGGCAGGGGACAGGAGCATGAGCAGTTCTTC. Amino acids: CASSYPGRGQEHEQFF.

The rearrangement uses TRBV11-2 and TRBJ2-7, with a tentative D call TRBD2 (5 bases). The CDR3 length is 12 residues. V lost 4 bases and J 9 bases, leaving 13 bases between the germline ends. The V gene's germline CDR1 is SGHAT and CDR2 FQNNGV. CDR3 nucleotides: TGTGCCAGCAGCTCCTTCCGCGGGTCGCAGTACTTC. This encodes CASSSFRGSQYF. The full variable domain, its missing parts supplied by reference TRBV11-2 and TRBJ2-7, is EAGVAQSPRYKIIEKRQSVAFWCNPISGHATLYWYQQILGQGPKLLIQFQNNGVVDDSQLPKDRFSAERLKGVDSTLKIQPAKLEDSAVYLCASSSFRGSQYFGPGTRLTVT.

The DNA of the CDR3 is TGTGCCAGCAGTTTATCCGGGTACAATCAGCCCCAGCATTTT. Its translation: CASSLSGYNQPQHF. The rearrangement joins TRBV27 to TRBJ1-5; D is unresolved. V lost 0 bases, J lost 3 bases, and 6 bases lay in between. The V gene's germline CDR1 is MNHEY and CDR2 SMNVEV (reference sequence). The CDR3 spans 14 residues.

The V gene is TRBV6-5, the J gene TRBJ2-7; 7 bases align to TRBD2. Trimming took 8 bases from V and 7 from J; bases not matched to a gene: 8. The CDR3 is 12 amino acids. Germline V gives CDR1 MNHEY, CDR2 SVGAGI. This chain's CDR3 is CASQQGGREQYF. CDR3 bases: TGTGCCAGCCAACAAGGCGGGAGAGAGCAGTACTTC.

This clone has a handful of counts. The sample holds other DNA sequences that translate to the same CDR3. The rearrangement links TRBV3-1 (or the pseudogene TRBV3-2) to TRBJ1-5; D remains ambiguous. Trimming removed 1 base from V and 7 bases from J, with 5 bases in between. The CDR3 has 12 residues. Germline V CDR1 and CDR2: LGHDT, YNNKEL (reference sequence). The CDR3 here is CASSQAGQPQHF. The CDR3 region has the DNA TGTGCCAGCAGCCAAGCAGGCCAGCCCCAGCATTTT.

The chain recombines TRBV24-1 with TRBJ2-1; 8 positions match TRBD2. The CDR3 runs to 14 residues. Germline V lookup: CDR1 KGHDR, CDR2 SFDVKD. The V and J ends lost 2 bases and 9 bases, in that order; junction bases with no gene match: 5. The CDR3 coding sequence is TGTGCCACCAGTGATTCCGTCCGGGGGGGTGAGCAGTTCTTC. This translates into CATSDSVRGGEQFF.

V and J are TRBV14 and TRBJ2-1, with a weak D call TRBD2 (6 bases). CDR3 length: 16 amino acids. Germline V gene data show CDR1 as SGHDN and CDR2 as FVKESK. V was trimmed by 4 bases and J by 7 bases, leaving 20 bases between them. CDR3 residues: CASSRRGSEPNNEQFF. CDR3 in DNA: TGTGCCAGCAGCCGGAGGGGTTCGGAACCCAATAATGAGCAGTTCTTC. Variable domain in full (rest from reference TRBV14 and TRBJ2-1): EAGVTQFPSHSVIEKGQTVTLRCDPISGHDNLYWYRRVMGKEIKFLLHFVKESKQDESGMPNNRFLAERTGGTYSTLKVQPAELEDSGVYFCASSRRGSEPNNEQFFGPGTRLTVL.

V usage is TRBV3-1 (or the pseudogene TRBV3-2) and J usage is TRBJ1-5; D uncertain. This CDR3 contains 16 residues. V was cut by 1 base and J by 1 base, with 11 bases left in between. CDR1 is LGHDT and CDR2 is YNNKEL in the germline V gene (reference sequence). CDR3 region: CASSQGSGPSNQPQHF. The CDR3 bases are TGTGCCAGCAGCCAAGGTTCAGGCCCGAGCAATCAGCCCCAGCATTTT.

The chain combines TRBV6-5 with TRBJ1-1; TRBD1 might be the D (6 bases). V dropped 6 bases and J dropped 10 bases, with 15 bases sitting between them. The CDR3 runs to 12 residues. Germline-derived CDR1 and CDR2 are MNHEY and SVGAGI. In DNA form, the CDR3 reads TGTGCCAGCAGCCCCGACAGGATGCGAGCTTTCTTT. Protein product: CASSPDRMRAFF.

The V call is TRBV21-1, the J call TRBJ2-7; the table's D gene call, TRBD2, was not cross checked with the DNA. TRBV21-1 is given as a pseudogene. The CDR3 consists of 16 residues. CDR3 in DNA: TGTGCCAGCAAACGAGGGCCGGGCCCGGCGTCCTACGAGCAGTACTTC. Amino acids: CASKRGPGPASYEQYF.

The V and J genes are TRBV27 and TRBJ1-2; 9 bases are shared with TRBD1. CDR1 is MNHEY and CDR2 is SMNVEV in the germline V gene (reference sequence). J lost 7 bases, V lost 6 bases, and 6 bases had no gene match. This CDR3 comprises 13 residues. Here the CDR3 reads CASRPTGGGGYTF. CDR3 in DNA: TGTGCCAGCAGGCCTACAGGGGGCGGTGGCTACACCTTC.

This clone was seen a single time. The rearrangement links TRBV18 to TRBJ2-6; D not certain. The length of the CDR3 is 16 residues. With 3 bases removed from V and 0 bases from J, the gap between germline ends came to 9 bases. The germline CDR1 and CDR2 sequences are KGHSH and LQKENI. The CDR3 is CASSPLQNSGANVLTF. The CDR3 DNA sequence: TGTGCCAGCTCACCCCTTCAGAACTCTGGGGCCAACGTCCTGACTTTC.

CDR3 nucleotides: TGTGCCTGGAGTATTACGGGGATGAACACTGAAGCTTTCTTT. Translating gives CAWSITGMNTEAFF. V is TRBV30 and J is TRBJ1-1; D remains ambiguous. The CDR3 has 14 amino acids. In germline, CDR1 is GTSNPN, CDR2 SVGIG (reference sequence). Between the trimmed V and J ends, which lost 2 bases and 0 bases, there was a span of 10 bases.

The chain combines TRBV6-5 with TRBJ2-2; D ambiguous. CDR3 length: 14 amino acids. Germline lookup yields CDR1 MNHEY and CDR2 SVGAGI. V shed 5 bases and J shed 3 bases, with 10 bases lying between them. CDR3 sequence: CASSRGGDTGELFF. CDR3 nucleotide sequence: TGTGCCAGCAGTCGTGGCGGAGACACCGGGGAGCTGTTTTTT.